These 2 T cell receptor beta chains were all obtained from the same sample, sequenced in a study of response to subunit inactivated influenza vaccine (dated by TCRdb to 2016 to 2018). The method was RT-PCR. The sequencer listed for this sample is Illumina HiSeq 2500. TCRdb took the public reads, trimmed them with fastp at Q25, ran MiXCR for clone calling and kept in-frame beta chains. Each CDR3 protein appears once, grouped with its most common genes and DNA. Recorded for this sample are about 500,000 distinct CDR3 sequences; 15% to 20% of them occurred a single time. Less than 4% of the sample goes to the ten largest clones. The source material was CD4+ T cells sorted from PBMCs, sampled roughly 24 months after vaccination. The receptor set was obtained from a man aged 45 to 70 who received an inactivated influenza vaccine. Donor details come from another sample of the same person, matched by shared clones.

This clonotype was seen more than once but under ten times. The chain has TRBV3-1 and TRBJ1-5; the D is unclear. The V and J ends lost 1 base and 0 bases respectively, with 7 bases between them. The CDR3 extends over 15 amino acids. The V gene's germline CDR1 is LGHDT and CDR2 YNNKEL (reference sequence). CDR3: CASSQGVYSNQPQHF. CDR3 in DNA: TGTGCCAGCAGCCAAGGAGTCTATAGCAATCAGCCCCAGCATTTT.

This chain uses TRBV12-3 or TRBV12-4 with TRBJ1-4; D is unresolved. The CDR3 runs to 15 residues. V lost 5 bases and J lost 0, with 10 bases in between. This chain's CDR3 is CASSLHTATNEKLFF. The CDR3 DNA reads as TGTGCCAGCAGTCTGCACACCGCAACTAATGAAAAACTGTTTTTT.